What follows are 2 T cell receptor beta chains derived from one specimen sequenced in a study of blood T cell repertoires in COVID-19. TCRdb's table, derived via immunoSEQ multiplex PCR, lists solely in-frame clones and lacks some. The sample has around 230,000 clones, about 86% seen once. Sequencing used PBMCs or T cells enriched from blood (not recorded which). The receptors derive from a woman aged 40 to 55 with acute COVID-19.

The J gene is TRBJ2-6, the V gene TRBV7-9; no definite D call. This CDR3 has 15 residues. Per germline, CDR1 SEHNR and CDR2 FQNEAQ (reference sequence). Trimming left V 5 bases short and J 0 bases short, with 8 bases between. The CDR3 loop is CASSTTDSGANVLTF. CDR3 sequence (DNA): TGTGCCAGCAGCACCACAGACTCTGGGGCCAACGTCCTGACTTTC.

The chain couples TRBV2 to TRBJ2-7; 7 bases map to TRBD1. The V segment lost 4 bases and the J segment 0 bases; nucleotides outside the gene matches: 6. The germline V gene encodes CDR1 SNHLY and CDR2 FYNNEI. This CDR3 comprises 15 residues. The CDR3 reads CASSGYRDSSYEQYF. The CDR3 DNA reads as TGTGCCAGCAGTGGGTACAGGGACAGCTCCTACGAGCAGTACTTC.